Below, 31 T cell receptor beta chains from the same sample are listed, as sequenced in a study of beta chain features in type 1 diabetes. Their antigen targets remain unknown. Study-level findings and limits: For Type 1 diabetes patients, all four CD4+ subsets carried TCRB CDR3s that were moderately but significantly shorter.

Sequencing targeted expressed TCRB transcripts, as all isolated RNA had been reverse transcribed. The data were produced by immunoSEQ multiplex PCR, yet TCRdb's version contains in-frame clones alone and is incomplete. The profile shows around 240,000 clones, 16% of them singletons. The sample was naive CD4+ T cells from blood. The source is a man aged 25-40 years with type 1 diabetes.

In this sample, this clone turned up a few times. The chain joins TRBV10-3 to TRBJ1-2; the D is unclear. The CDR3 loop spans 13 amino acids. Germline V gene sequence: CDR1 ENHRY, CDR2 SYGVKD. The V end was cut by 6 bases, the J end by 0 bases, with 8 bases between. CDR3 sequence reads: CAIRDASNYGYTF. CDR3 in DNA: TGTGCCATCAGAGATGCCTCTAACTATGGCTACACCTTC.

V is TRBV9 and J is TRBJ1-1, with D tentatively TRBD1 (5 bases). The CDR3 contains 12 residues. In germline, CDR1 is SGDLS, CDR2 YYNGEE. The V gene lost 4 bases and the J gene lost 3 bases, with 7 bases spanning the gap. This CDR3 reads CASSRGDTEAFF. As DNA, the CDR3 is TGTGCCAGCAGCCGGGGGGACACTGAAGCTTTCTTT.

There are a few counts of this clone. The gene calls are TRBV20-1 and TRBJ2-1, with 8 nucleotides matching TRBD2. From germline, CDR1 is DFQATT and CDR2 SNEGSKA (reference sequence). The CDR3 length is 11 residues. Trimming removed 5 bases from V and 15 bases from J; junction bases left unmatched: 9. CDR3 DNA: TGCAGTGCTCCTGGAGCGGGAGAGAGGTTCTTC. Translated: CSAPGAGERFF.

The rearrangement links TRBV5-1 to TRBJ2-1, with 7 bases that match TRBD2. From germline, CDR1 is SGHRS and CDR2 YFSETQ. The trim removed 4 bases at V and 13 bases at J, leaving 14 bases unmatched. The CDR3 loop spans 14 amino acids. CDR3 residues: CASSQPEKTSFQFF. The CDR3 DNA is TGCGCCAGCAGCCAACCTGAAAAGACTAGCTTTCAGTTCTTC. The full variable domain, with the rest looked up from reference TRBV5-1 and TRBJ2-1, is KAGVTQTPRYLIKTRGQQVTLSCSPISGHRSVSWYQQTPGQGLQFLFEYFSETQRNKGNFPGRFSGRQFSNSRSEMNVSTLELGDSALYLCASSQPEKTSFQFFGPGTRLTVL.

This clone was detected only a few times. CDR3 amino acids: CASSLNEGNTIYF. The CDR3 region has the DNA TGTGCCAGCAGCTTAAACGAGGGAAACACCATATATTTT. This chain joins TRBV7-9 and TRBJ1-3; no clear D. This CDR3 is built from 13 residues. CDR1 is SEHNR, CDR2 FQNEAQ, per germline (reference sequence). The V end lost 2 bases, the J end lost 4 bases, and 6 bases lay between the germline ends.

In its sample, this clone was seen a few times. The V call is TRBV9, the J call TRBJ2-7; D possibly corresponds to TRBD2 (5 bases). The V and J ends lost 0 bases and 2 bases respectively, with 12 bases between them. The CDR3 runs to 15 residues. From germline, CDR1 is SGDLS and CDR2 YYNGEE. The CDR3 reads CASSVAGGGAYEQYF. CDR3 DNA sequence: TGTGCCAGCAGCGTAGCTGGAGGAGGAGCCTACGAGCAGTACTTC.

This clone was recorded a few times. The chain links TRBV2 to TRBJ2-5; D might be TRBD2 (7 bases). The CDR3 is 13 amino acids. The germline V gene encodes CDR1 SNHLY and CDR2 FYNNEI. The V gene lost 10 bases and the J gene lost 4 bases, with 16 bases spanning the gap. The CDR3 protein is CATIRGAGETQYF. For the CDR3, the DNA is TGTGCCACGATCCGGGGGGCTGGAGAGACCCAGTACTTC.

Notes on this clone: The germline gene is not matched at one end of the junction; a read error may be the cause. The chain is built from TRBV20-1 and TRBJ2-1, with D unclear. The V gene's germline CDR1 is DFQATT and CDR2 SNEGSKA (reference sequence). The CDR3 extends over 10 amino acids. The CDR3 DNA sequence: TGCAGTGCAAGAGGTTTTGAGCAGTTCTTC. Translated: CSARGFEQFF.

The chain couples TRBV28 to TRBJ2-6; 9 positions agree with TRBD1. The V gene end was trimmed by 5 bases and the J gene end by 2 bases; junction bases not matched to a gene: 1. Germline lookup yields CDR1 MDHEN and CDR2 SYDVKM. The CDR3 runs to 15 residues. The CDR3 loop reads CASSRQGAGANVLTF. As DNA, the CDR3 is TGTGCCAGCAGTCGACAGGGGGCTGGGGCCAACGTCCTGACTTTC.

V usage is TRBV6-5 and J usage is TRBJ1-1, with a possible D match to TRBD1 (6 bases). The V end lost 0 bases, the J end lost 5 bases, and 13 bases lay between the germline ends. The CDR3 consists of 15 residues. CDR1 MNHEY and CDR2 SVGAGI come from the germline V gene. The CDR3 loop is CASSYSGQGSTEAFF. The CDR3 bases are TGTGCCAGCAGTTACTCTGGCCAGGGGTCGACTGAAGCTTTCTTT.

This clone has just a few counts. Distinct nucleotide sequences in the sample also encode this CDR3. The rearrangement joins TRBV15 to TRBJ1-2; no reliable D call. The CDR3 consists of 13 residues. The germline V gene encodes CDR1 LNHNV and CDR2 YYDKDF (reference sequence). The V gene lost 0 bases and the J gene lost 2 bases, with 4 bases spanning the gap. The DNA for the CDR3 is TGTGCCACCAGCAGAGATCGGAACTATGGCTACACCTTC. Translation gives CATSRDRNYGYTF.

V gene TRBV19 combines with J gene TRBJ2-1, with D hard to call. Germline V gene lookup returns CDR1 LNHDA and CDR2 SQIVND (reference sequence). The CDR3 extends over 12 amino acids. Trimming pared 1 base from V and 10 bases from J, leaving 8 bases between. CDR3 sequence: CASSIVFAEQFF. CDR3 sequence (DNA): TGTGCCAGTAGTATAGTCTTTGCGGAGCAGTTCTTC.

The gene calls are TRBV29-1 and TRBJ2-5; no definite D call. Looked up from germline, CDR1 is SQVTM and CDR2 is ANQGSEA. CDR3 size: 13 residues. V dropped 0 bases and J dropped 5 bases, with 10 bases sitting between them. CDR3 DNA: TGCAGCGTTGAAGATTGGGGATGGGAGACCCAGTACTTC. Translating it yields CSVEDWGWETQYF.

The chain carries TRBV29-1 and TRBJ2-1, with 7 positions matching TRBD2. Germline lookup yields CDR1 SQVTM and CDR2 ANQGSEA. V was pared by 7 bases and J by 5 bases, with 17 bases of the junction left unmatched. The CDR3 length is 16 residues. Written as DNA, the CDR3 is TGCAGCGGTGTTTTCGAGCGGCGGGAGAGGAACAATGAGCAGTTCTTC. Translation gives CSGVFERRERNNEQFF.

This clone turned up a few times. DNA for the CDR3: TGCGCCAGCAGCCAAGGGCAGACTAGCGGGGCGTTCTCCTACGAGCAGTACTTC. Encoded protein: CASSQGQTSGAFSYEQYF. The chain employs TRBV4-1 and TRBJ2-7; 11 nucleotides agree with TRBD2. The V gene's germline CDR1 is MGHRA and CDR2 YSYEKL. The CDR3 has 18 amino acids. V dropped 1 base and J dropped 0; count of bases not matched to a gene: 8.

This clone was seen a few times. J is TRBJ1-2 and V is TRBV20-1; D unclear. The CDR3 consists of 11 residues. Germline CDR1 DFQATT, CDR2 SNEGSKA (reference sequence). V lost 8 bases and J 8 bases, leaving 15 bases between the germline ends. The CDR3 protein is CSITPPGGYTF. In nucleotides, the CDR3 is TGCAGTATAACACCCCCGGGCGGCTACACCTTC.

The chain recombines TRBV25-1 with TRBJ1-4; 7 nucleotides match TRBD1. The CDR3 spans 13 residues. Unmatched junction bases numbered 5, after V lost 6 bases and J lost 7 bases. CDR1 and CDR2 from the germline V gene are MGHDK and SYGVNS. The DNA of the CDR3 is TGTGCCAGCAGCGACAGGGTCACTGAAAAACTGTTTTTT. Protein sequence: CASSDRVTEKLFF. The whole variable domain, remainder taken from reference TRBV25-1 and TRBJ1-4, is EADIYQTPRYLVIGTGKKITLECSQTMGHDKMYWYQQDPGMELHLIHYSYGVNSTEKGDLSSESTVSRIRTEHFPLTLESARPSHTSQYLCASSDRVTEKLFFGSGTQLSVL.

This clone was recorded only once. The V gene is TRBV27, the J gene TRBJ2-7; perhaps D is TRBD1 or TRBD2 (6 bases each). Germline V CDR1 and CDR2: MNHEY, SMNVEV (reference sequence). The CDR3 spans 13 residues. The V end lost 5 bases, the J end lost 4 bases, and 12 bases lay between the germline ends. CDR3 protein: CASSPGARYEQYF. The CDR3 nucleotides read TGTGCCAGCAGTCCGGGGGCACGGTACGAGCAGTACTTC.

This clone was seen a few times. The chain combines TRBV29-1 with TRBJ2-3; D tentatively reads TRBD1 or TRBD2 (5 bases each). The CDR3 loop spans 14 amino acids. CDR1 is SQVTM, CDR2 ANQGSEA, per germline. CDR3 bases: TGCACCGTCACCCGGGACCGAAGCACAGATACGCAGTATTTT. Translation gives CTVTRDRSTDTQYF.

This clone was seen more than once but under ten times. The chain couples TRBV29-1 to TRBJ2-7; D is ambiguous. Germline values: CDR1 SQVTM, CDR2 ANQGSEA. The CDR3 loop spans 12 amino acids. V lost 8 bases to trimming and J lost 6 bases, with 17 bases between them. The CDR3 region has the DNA TGCAGCTGGGCCTCCCTAATGGGCGAGCAGTACTTC. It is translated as CSWASLMGEQYF.

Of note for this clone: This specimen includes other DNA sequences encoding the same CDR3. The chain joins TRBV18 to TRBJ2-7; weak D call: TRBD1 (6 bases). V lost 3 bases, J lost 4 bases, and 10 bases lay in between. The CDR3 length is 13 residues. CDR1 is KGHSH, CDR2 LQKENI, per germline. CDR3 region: CASSPQGPYEQYF. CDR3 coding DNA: TGTGCCAGCTCACCCCAGGGGCCATACGAGCAGTACTTC.

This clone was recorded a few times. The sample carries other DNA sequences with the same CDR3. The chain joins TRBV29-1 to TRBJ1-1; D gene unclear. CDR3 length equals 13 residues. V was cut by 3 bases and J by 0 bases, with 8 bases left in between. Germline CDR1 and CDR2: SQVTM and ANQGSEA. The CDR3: CSVEGQLNTEAFF. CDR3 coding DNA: TGCAGCGTTGAGGGCCAGCTGAACACTGAAGCTTTCTTT.

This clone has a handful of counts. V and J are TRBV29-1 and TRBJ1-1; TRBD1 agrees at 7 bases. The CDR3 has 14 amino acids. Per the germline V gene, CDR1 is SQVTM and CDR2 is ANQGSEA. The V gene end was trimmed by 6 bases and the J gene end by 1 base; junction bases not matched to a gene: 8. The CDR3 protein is CSVGRRDRNTEAFF. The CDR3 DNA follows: TGCAGCGTCGGGAGGAGGGACAGGAACACTGAAGCTTTCTTT.

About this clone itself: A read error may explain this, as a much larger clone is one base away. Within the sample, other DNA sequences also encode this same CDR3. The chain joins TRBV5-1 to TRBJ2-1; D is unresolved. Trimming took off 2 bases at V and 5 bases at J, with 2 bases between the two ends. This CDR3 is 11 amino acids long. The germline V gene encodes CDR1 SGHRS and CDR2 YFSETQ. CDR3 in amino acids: CASSLDNEQFF. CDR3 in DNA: TGCGCCAGCAGCTTAGACAATGAGCAGTTCTTC. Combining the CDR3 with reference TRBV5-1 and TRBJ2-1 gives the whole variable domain KAGVTQTPRYLIKTRGQQVTLSCSPISGHRSVSWYQQTPGQGLQFLFEYFSETQRNKGNFPGRFSGRQFSNSRSEMNVSTLELGDSALYLCASSLDNEQFFGPGTRLTVL.

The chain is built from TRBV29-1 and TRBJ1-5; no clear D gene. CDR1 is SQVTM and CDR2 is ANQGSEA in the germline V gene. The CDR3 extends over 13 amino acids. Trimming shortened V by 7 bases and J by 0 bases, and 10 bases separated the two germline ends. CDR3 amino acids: CSALLDSNQPQHF. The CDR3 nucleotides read TGCAGCGCTCTATTAGATAGCAATCAGCCCCAGCATTTT.

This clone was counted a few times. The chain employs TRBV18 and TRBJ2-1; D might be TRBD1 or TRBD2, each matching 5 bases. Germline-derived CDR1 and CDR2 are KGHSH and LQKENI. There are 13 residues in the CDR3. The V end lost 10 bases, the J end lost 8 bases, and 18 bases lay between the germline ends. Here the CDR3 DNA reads TGTGCCACGACCGGGACCCTGATCGATGAGCAGTTCTTC. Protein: CATTGTLIDEQFF.

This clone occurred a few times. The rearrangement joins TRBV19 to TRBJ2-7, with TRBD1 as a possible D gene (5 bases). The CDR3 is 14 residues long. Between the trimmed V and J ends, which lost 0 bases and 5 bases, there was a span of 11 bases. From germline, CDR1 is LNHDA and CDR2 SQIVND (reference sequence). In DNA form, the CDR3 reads TGTGCCAGTAGTATAGACCACAGGAGCGACGAGCAGTACTTC. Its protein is CASSIDHRSDEQYF.

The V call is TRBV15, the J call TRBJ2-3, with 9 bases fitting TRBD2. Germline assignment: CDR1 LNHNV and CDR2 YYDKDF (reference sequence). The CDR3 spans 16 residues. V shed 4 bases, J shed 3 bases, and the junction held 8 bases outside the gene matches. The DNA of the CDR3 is TGTGCCACCAGCAAGCGGGGCACTAGCGGGACAGATACGCAGTATTTT. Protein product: CATSKRGTSGTDTQYF.

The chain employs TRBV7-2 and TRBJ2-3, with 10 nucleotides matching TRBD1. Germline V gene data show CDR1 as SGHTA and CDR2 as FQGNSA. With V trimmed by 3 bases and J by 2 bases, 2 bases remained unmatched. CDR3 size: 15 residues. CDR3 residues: CASSLDRGDTDTQYF. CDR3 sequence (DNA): TGTGCCAGCAGCTTGGACAGGGGGGACACAGATACGCAGTATTTT.

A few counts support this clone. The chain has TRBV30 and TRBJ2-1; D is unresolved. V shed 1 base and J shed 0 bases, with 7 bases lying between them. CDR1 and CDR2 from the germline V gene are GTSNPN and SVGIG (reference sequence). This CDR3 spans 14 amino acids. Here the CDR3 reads CAWSAWDSYNEQFF. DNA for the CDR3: TGTGCCTGGAGTGCATGGGACTCCTACAATGAGCAGTTCTTC.

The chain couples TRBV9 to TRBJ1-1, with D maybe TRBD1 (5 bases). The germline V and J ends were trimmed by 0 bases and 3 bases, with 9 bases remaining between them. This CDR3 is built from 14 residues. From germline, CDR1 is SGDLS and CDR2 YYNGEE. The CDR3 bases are TGTGCCAGCAGCGTAGAAGGAGGGGACACTGAAGCTTTCTTT. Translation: CASSVEGGDTEAFF.